The rows below give T cell receptor beta chains drawn from one sample of a study of blood T cell repertoires in COVID-19. TCRdb's copy holds only in-frame clones and misses some; the assay was immunoSEQ multiplex PCR. This table holds some 220,000 clones, 70% to 90% found once. The sample consisted of peripheral blood. The receptor set was obtained from a woman in her fifties or sixties with active or convalescent COVID-19. Both conserved end residues are part of each CDR3. The order of the fields is CDR3 protein, CDR3 DNA, D gene, clone size, J gene, V gene. D genes are given only for firm matches. Clone size appears in some rows only: once, few, many, or a class for an expanded clone.

CSVIVGEQFF	TGCAGTGTTATAGTTGGTGAGCAGTTCTTC	.	few	TRBJ2-1	TRBV20-1
CASSPAGSNYGYTF	TGTGCCAGCAGTCCGGCAGGATCCAACTATGGCTACACCTTC	.	.	TRBJ1-2	TRBV27
CASSLQGLSGNTIYF	TGTGCCAGCAGCTTACAGGGACTCTCTGGAAACACCATATATTTT	.	.	TRBJ1-3	TRBV7-9
CASSLAGGSNQPQHF	TGTGCCAGCAGCTTAGCAGGGGGTAGCAATCAGCCCCAGCATTTT	.	.	TRBJ1-5	TRBV7-2
CASSAGGANSPLHF	TGTGCCAGCAGTGCAGGGGGCGCGAATTCACCCCTCCACTTT	TRBD1	once	TRBJ1-6	TRBV9
CASSDRDVGYTF	TGTGCCAGTTCGGACAGGGACGTAGGCTACACCTTC	TRBD1	once	TRBJ1-2	TRBV19
CASSLRDRGKGFNTEAFF	TGTGCCAGCAGCCTCAGGGACAGGGGGAAGGGGTTTAACACTGAAGCTTTCTTT	TRBD1	.	TRBJ1-1	TRBV9
CATSRDREHGYTF	TGTGCCACCAGCAGGGACAGGGAGCATGGCTACACCTTC	TRBD1	.	TRBJ1-2	TRBV15
CASTQGGYGYTF	TGTGCCAGCACCCAGGGTGGCTATGGCTACACCTTC	.	.	TRBJ1-2	TRBV6-6
CASSLWTSGSMYEQYF	TGCGCCAGCAGCTTGTGGACTAGCGGGAGTATGTACGAGCAGTACTTC	TRBD2	.	TRBJ2-7	TRBV5-1
CASSQGTGSLDIQYF	TGTGCCAGCTCCCAGGGGACAGGTTCTCTGGACATTCAGTACTTC	TRBD1	.	TRBJ2-4	TRBV18
CASRLAHRTYHSNQPQHF	TGTGCAAGTCGCTTAGCGCACAGGACATACCATAGCAATCAGCCCCAGCATTTT	.	.	TRBJ1-5	TRBV12-2
CAWSQGRQGGQPQHF	TGTGCCTGGAGTCAAGGGCGACAGGGAGGTCAGCCCCAGCATTTT	TRBD1	.	TRBJ1-5	TRBV30
CASSMEGRETQYF	TGTGCCAGTAGTATGGAGGGAAGAGAGACCCAGTACTTC	.	.	TRBJ2-5	TRBV19
CSEGQGAYNEQFF	TGCAGCGAGGGACAGGGAGCCTACAATGAGCAGTTCTTC	TRBD1	.	TRBJ2-1	TRBV29-1
CASSQPGLAGRGAYNEQFF	TGCGCCAGCAGCCAACCGGGACTAGCGGGAAGAGGGGCCTACAATGAGCAGTTCTTC	TRBD2	.	TRBJ2-1	TRBV4-1
CASSLGRPNTEAFF	TGTGCCAGCAGCTTGGGGAGACCGAACACTGAAGCTTTCTTT	.	once	TRBJ1-1	TRBV6-5
CASSSPGADETQYF	TGTGCCAGTAGTTCACCAGGGGCTGATGAGACCCAGTACTTC	.	.	TRBJ2-5	TRBV19
CASSYGGVNTEAFF	TGTGCCAGCAGTTATGGGGGGGTGAACACTGAAGCTTTCTTT	.	.	TRBJ1-1	TRBV6-5
CASSPQGEQFF	TGTGCCAGCAGCCCCCAGGGTGAGCAGTTCTTC	.	.	TRBJ2-1	TRBV28
CASSLRQVNQPQHF	TGTGCCAGCAGCTTGAGACAGGTCAATCAGCCCCAGCATTTT	.	few	TRBJ1-5	TRBV5-6
CASSPLRNYGYTF	TGTGCCAGCAGCCCCCTCAGAAACTATGGCTACACCTTC	.	.	TRBJ1-2	TRBV11-2
CASSYSTRVGSEAFF	TGTGCCAGCAGTTACTCGACCAGGGTGGGTAGTGAAGCTTTCTTT	.	.	TRBJ1-1	TRBV6-5
CASSLGTGGHNSPLHF	TGTGCCAGCAGCTTGGGGACAGGGGGGCATAATTCACCCCTCCACTTT	TRBD1	.	TRBJ1-6	TRBV7-8